These 14 T cell receptor beta chains were sequenced from one sample in a study of blood T cell repertoires in COVID-19 (dated by TCRdb to about 2020). Library creation used the immunoSEQ multiplex PCR assay. TCRdb took over this immuneACCESS table, retaining in-frame rearrangements with V and J assigned. Such tables are incomplete; in checked studies, under half of the missing clones stem from an unresolved V gene, and the remainder is unexplained. Here the sample has hundreds of thousands of clones; 88% occur a single time. The top ten clones comprise 1.4% to 1.5% of the sample. The specimen sequenced was PBMCs or T cells enriched from blood (not recorded which). The receptors originated from a woman aged 18 to 35 who had been exposed to COVID-19.

The chain joins TRBV3-1 (or the pseudogene TRBV3-2) to TRBJ2-1, with D tentatively TRBD2 (6 bases). The germline V and J ends were trimmed by 4 bases and 6 bases, with 16 bases remaining between them. The CDR3 is 15 residues long. Germline lookup yields CDR1 LGHDT and CDR2 YNNKEL (reference sequence). The CDR3 reads CASSLWTRESNEQFF. Written as DNA, the CDR3 is TGTGCCAGCAGCCTTTGGACACGGGAGTCCAATGAGCAGTTCTTC.

The gene calls are TRBV7-3 and TRBJ2-2, with a tentative D call TRBD2 (6 bases). CDR1 SGHTA and CDR2 FQGTGA come from the germline V gene. V dropped 3 bases and J dropped 4 bases, with 12 bases sitting between them. The CDR3 totals 15 residues. CDR3 coding DNA: TGTGCCAGCAGCTTCGGGGGAACGGGCACCGGGGAGCTGTTTTTT. This encodes CASSFGGTGTGELFF.

A single count supports this clone. V usage is TRBV2 and J usage is TRBJ2-7; 9 positions agree with TRBD1. The CDR3 length is 14 residues. J lost 5 bases, V lost 6 bases, and 8 bases had no gene match. Germline CDR1 and CDR2: SNHLY and FYNNEI. The CDR3: CASSSGTGIDEQYF. The CDR3 DNA sequence: TGTGCCAGCAGCAGTGGGACAGGGATCGACGAGCAGTACTTC.

This chain uses TRBV9 with TRBJ2-1, with TRBD2 matching over 13 bases. V lost 3 bases, J lost 7 bases, and 7 bases stayed unmatched. The CDR3 length is 16 residues. Germline assignment: CDR1 SGDLS and CDR2 YYNGEE. The CDR3 spells CASSAPRLAGGNEQFF. The CDR3 nucleotides read TGTGCCAGCAGCGCACCCAGACTAGCGGGGGGTAATGAGCAGTTCTTC. Full variable domain (rest looked up from reference TRBV9 and TRBJ2-1): DSGVTQTPKHLITATGQRVTLRCSPRSGDLSVYWYQQSLDQGLQFLIQYYNGEERAKGNILERFSAQQFPDLHSELNLSSLELGDSALYFCASSAPRLAGGNEQFFGPGTRLTVL.

The chain has TRBV7-2 and TRBJ2-3; weak D call: TRBD2 (6 bases). CDR3 length: 18 residues. V lost 2 bases to trimming and J lost 3 bases, with 21 bases between them. The germline gives CDR1 SGHTA, CDR2 FQGNSA. CDR3: CASSLLAGLPHGTDTQYF. The CDR3 nucleotides read TGTGCCAGCAGCTTACTTGCGGGATTACCCCACGGTACAGATACGCAGTATTTT.

Points on this clone: The junction departs from germline at one end; a sequencing error may be responsible. This chain links TRBV28 with TRBJ1-5; the D gene is possibly TRBD1 (5 bases). The germline V gene has CDR1 MDHEN and CDR2 SYDVKM. The CDR3 has 13 amino acids. CDR3 amino acids: CASSLGGNRPQHF. For the CDR3, the DNA is TGTGCCAGCAGTCTGGGGGGGAATCGGCCCCAGCATTTT.

The rearrangement joins TRBV2 to TRBJ2-7; TRBD1 matches at 7 bases. The V gene's germline CDR1 is SNHLY and CDR2 FYNNEI. This CDR3 is built from 14 residues. With 8 bases clipped from V and 0 bases from J, the junction kept 7 bases outside the gene matches. In DNA, the CDR3 is TGTGCCAGCGGAGAACGGACAGGCTCCTACGAGCAGTACTTC. This codes for CASGERTGSYEQYF.

As DNA, the CDR3 is TGTGCCAGCAGCCCCCATCGTCGGAGGGAGATAAATGAGCAGTTCTTC. It is translated as CASSPHRRREINEQFF. The chain couples TRBV3-1 (or the pseudogene TRBV3-2) to TRBJ2-1, with D maybe TRBD2 (6 bases). V lost 4 bases, J lost 7 bases, and 20 bases lay in between. CDR1 is LGHDT and CDR2 is YNNKEL in the germline V gene (reference sequence). This CDR3 is 16 amino acids long.

Notes on this clone: The sample carries other DNA sequences with the same CDR3. The rearrangement uses TRBV7-9 and TRBJ2-1; D not resolved. Germline V gene sequence: CDR1 SEHNR, CDR2 FQNEAQ (reference sequence). V lost 5 bases to trimming and J lost 8 bases, with 7 bases between them. CDR3 length: 11 residues. CDR3: CASSPFDEQFF. The CDR3 DNA follows: TGTGCCAGCAGCCCGTTTGATGAGCAGTTCTTC.

The CDR3 spells CASSRPTRDEQFF. The CDR3 DNA follows: TGTGCCAGCAGCCGACCAACGCGGGATGAGCAGTTCTTC. V is TRBV11-2 and J is TRBJ2-1; a weak D match, TRBD2 (5 bases). This CDR3 contains 13 residues. Trimming took 5 bases from V and 8 from J, leaving 13 bases between them. Looked up from germline, CDR1 is SGHAT and CDR2 is FQNNGV. The complete variable domain, with remaining parts taken from reference TRBV11-2 and TRBJ2-1, reads EAGVAQSPRYKIIEKRQSVAFWCNPISGHATLYWYQQILGQGPKLLIQFQNNGVVDDSQLPKDRFSAERLKGVDSTLKIQPAKLEDSAVYLCASSRPTRDEQFFGPGTRLTVL.

This clone was seen only a few times. J is TRBJ1-3 and V is TRBV28; D gene unclear. V dropped 6 bases and J dropped 0 bases, with 12 bases sitting between them. The germline V gene has CDR1 MDHEN and CDR2 SYDVKM. The CDR3 has 15 amino acids. CDR3 bases: TGTGCCAGCAGCCTAGGTTGGCTCTCTGGAAACACCATATATTTT. It is translated as CASSLGWLSGNTIYF. Variable domain in full (rest from reference TRBV28 and TRBJ1-3): DVKVTQSSRYLVKRTGEKVFLECVQDMDHENMFWYRQDPGLGLRLIYFSYDVKMKEKGDIPEGYSVSREKKERFSLILESASTNQTSMYLCASSLGWLSGNTIYFGEGSWLTVV.

The table lists this clone with a few counts. This rearrangement joins TRBV4-3 to TRBJ2-1, with 7 bases fitting TRBD1. The CDR3 consists of 16 residues. Germline values: CDR1 LGHNA, CDR2 YSLEER. V was clipped by 3 bases and J by 0 bases; unmatched bases: 5. CDR3 in amino acids: CASSQSRQGSYNEQFF. The DNA for the CDR3 is TGCGCCAGCAGCCAGTCCAGACAGGGCTCCTACAATGAGCAGTTCTTC.

The chain uses TRBV15 and TRBJ2-5; D unresolved. Germline V CDR1 and CDR2: LNHNV, YYDKDF (reference sequence). Trimming took off 2 bases at V and 2 bases at J, with 12 bases between the two ends. CDR3 length equals 15 residues. CDR3: CATSRPPRVQETQYF. For the CDR3, the DNA is TGTGCCACCAGCAGACCTCCCCGAGTACAAGAGACCCAGTACTTC. Variable domain in full (rest from reference TRBV15 and TRBJ2-5): DAMVIQNPRYQVTQFGKPVTLSCSQTLNHNVMYWYQQKSSQAPKLLFHYYDKDFNNEADTPDNFQSRRPNTSFCFLDIRSPGLGDTAMYLCATSRPPRVQETQYFGPGTRLLVL.

This clone has just one count. The chain couples TRBV7-2 to TRBJ2-3; 13 nucleotides agree with TRBD2. The CDR3 extends over 19 amino acids. Germline V CDR1 and CDR2: SGHTA, FQGNSA. V lost 5 bases and J lost 1; bases outside the gene matches: 12. The CDR3 here is CASSAWTSGSSFGTDTQYF. DNA of the CDR3: TGTGCCAGCAGCGCTTGGACTAGCGGGAGCTCCTTCGGCACAGATACGCAGTATTTT.